Following are 25 T cell receptor beta chains from one sample sequenced in a study of cytomegalovirus exposure and HLA in healthy donors. The PCR ran on 60 Vbeta and 13 Jbeta primers. Profiling relied on immunoSEQ multiplex PCR, and the TCRdb table lists in-frame clones only, not all of them. This table holds roughly 100,000 clones, roughly three quarters found once. The sample comprised PBMCs. These receptor sequences come from a man aged 40-49 years in good health and CMV-seronegative.

The chain uses TRBV28 and TRBJ2-7; D remains unclear. Per germline, CDR1 MDHEN and CDR2 SYDVKM. V lost 7 bases to trimming and J lost 3 bases, with 10 bases between them. CDR3 length: 12 residues. CDR3 sequence: CASTTENYEQYF. For the CDR3, the DNA is TGTGCCAGCACCACGGAGAACTACGAGCAGTACTTC.

V usage is TRBV7-9 and J usage is TRBJ2-7; D is unclear. The CDR3 spans 12 residues. Germline V CDR1 and CDR2: SEHNR, FQNEAQ (reference sequence). V was pared by 4 bases and J by 1 base, with 5 bases between. The CDR3 DNA reads as TGTGCCAGCAGCTCAACTTCCTACGAGCAGTACTTC. It encodes CASSSTSYEQYF.

This clone was observed a few times. The chain employs TRBV4-3 and TRBJ1-1; D is uncertain. Germline V gives CDR1 LGHNA, CDR2 YSLEER. The V and J ends lost 0 bases and 0 bases respectively, with 2 bases between them. The CDR3 runs 13 residues. The DNA for the CDR3 is TGCGCCAGCAGCCAAGACTTGAACACTGAAGCTTTCTTT. This gives the protein CASSQDLNTEAFF.

The genes are TRBV6-1 and TRBJ1-1; D is unresolved. Trimming pared 1 base from V and 4 bases from J, leaving 7 bases between. The CDR3 has 13 amino acids. Germline V lookup: CDR1 MNHNS, CDR2 SASEGT. The CDR3 sequence is CASSEGFSTEAFF. CDR3 DNA sequence: TGTGCCAGCAGTGAAGGATTCAGCACTGAAGCTTTCTTT.

This chain links TRBV19 with TRBJ2-5, with D perhaps matching TRBD1 (5 bases). CDR3 length: 13 residues. Trimming stripped 3 bases from V and 4 bases from J, with 9 bases between. Germline V gene sequence: CDR1 LNHDA, CDR2 SQIVND (reference sequence). CDR3: CASSIMGRETQYF. The CDR3 DNA follows: TGTGCCAGTAGTATCATGGGGCGAGAGACCCAGTACTTC.

J is TRBJ2-5 and V is TRBV2; 8 positions agree with TRBD2. Per germline, CDR1 SNHLY and CDR2 FYNNEI. CDR3 length equals 15 residues. V lost 7 bases to trimming and J lost 4 bases; unmatched junction nucleotides: 11. This CDR3 reads CASTKLGGAPETQYF. Written as DNA, the CDR3 is TGTGCCAGCACCAAGCTCGGGGGGGCCCCAGAGACCCAGTACTTC.

This rearrangement joins TRBV5-4 to TRBJ2-5, with 8 nucleotides matching TRBD1. In germline, CDR1 is SGHNT, CDR2 YYREEE (reference sequence). V was clipped by 4 bases and J by 4 bases; unmatched bases: 9. This CDR3 spans 15 amino acids. CDR3 DNA: TGTGCCAGCAGCCAAGAGCAGGGGGCCGGAGAGACCCAGTACTTC. Translation gives CASSQEQGAGETQYF.

The chain joins TRBV5-1 to TRBJ1-1; D remains unclear. This CDR3 comprises 14 residues. The germline V gene encodes CDR1 SGHRS and CDR2 YFSETQ. V was shortened by 5 bases and J by 1 base, with 12 bases between the two germline ends. This CDR3 reads CASSYDLWNTEAFF. The CDR3 nucleotides read TGCGCCAGCAGTTATGATCTATGGAACACTGAAGCTTTCTTT.

This clone was observed a single time. V usage is TRBV6-4 and J usage is TRBJ2-2, with 7 positions matching TRBD1. Trimming cost V 7 bases and J 1 base; bases outside gene matches: 0. Germline V gene data show CDR1 as MRHNA and CDR2 as SNTAGT. The CDR3 runs 13 residues. CDR3 in DNA: TGTGCCAGCACAGGGGGGAACACCGGGGAGCTGTTTTTT. Its protein is CASTGGNTGELFF.

The J gene is TRBJ1-3, the V gene TRBV10-2, with D unresolved. Trimming took off 3 bases at V and 0 bases at J, with 6 bases between the two ends. The CDR3 is 14 residues long. Germline V gene data show CDR1 as WSHSY and CDR2 as SAAADI. The CDR3, as DNA: TGCGCCAGCAGTGAAACAGCCTCTGGAAACACCATATATTTT. Translation gives CASSETASGNTIYF.

The chain employs TRBV4-3 and TRBJ2-4; 8 nucleotides align to TRBD2. From germline, CDR1 is LGHNA and CDR2 YSLEER. The CDR3 has 15 residues. V shed 3 bases, J shed 1 base, and the junction held 2 bases outside the gene matches. The CDR3 loop reads CASSQLAGAKNIQYF. The DNA of the CDR3 is TGCGCCAGCAGCCAGTTAGCGGGGGCCAAAAACATTCAGTACTTC.

This clone has just one count. The chain links TRBV28 to TRBJ1-1; TRBD1 matches at 8 bases. CDR1 is MDHEN, CDR2 SYDVKM, per germline. V shed 6 bases and J 4 bases; nucleotides not matched to a gene: 7. CDR3 length equals 14 residues. The CDR3 bases are TGTGCCAGCAGCCTGCAGGGGGCGGGCACTGAAGCTTTCTTT. Translation gives CASSLQGAGTEAFF. Full variable domain (remainder filled in from reference TRBV28 and TRBJ1-1): DVKVTQSSRYLVKRTGEKVFLECVQDMDHENMFWYRQDPGLGLRLIYFSYDVKMKEKGDIPEGYSVSREKKERFSLILESASTNQTSMYLCASSLQGAGTEAFFGQGTRLTVV.

The V gene is TRBV18, the J gene TRBJ2-1; tentatively, D is TRBD2 (6 bases). Between the trimmed V and J ends, which lost 3 bases and 9 bases, there was a span of 21 bases. Germline loops: CDR1 KGHSH, CDR2 LQKENI. This CDR3 region has 16 residues. CDR3 region: CASSPPGQAGNSEQFF. CDR3 nucleotide sequence: TGTGCCAGCTCACCGCCTGGGCAGGCGGGAAATAGTGAGCAGTTCTTC. Together with reference TRBV18 and TRBJ2-1, the CDR3 gives the full variable domain: NAGVMQNPRHLVRRRGQEARLRCSPMKGHSHVYWYRQLPEEGLKFMVYLQKENIIDESGMPKERFSAEFPKEGPSILRIQQVVRGDSAAYFCASSPPGQAGNSEQFFGPGTRLTVL.

This chain links TRBV7-3 with TRBJ1-6; D remains ambiguous. This CDR3 region has 14 residues. Trimming removed 5 bases from V and 2 bases from J, with 7 bases in between. Germline V gene lookup returns CDR1 SGHTA and CDR2 FQGTGA. The DNA for the CDR3 is TGTGCCAGCAGCGCCCGGGCCTATAATTCACCCCTCCACTTT. This gives the protein CASSARAYNSPLHF.

This clone has a single count. This chain links TRBV6-6 with TRBJ1-1; D gene ambiguous. There are 14 residues in the CDR3. Germline CDR1 reads MNHNY; CDR2 reads SVGAGI (reference sequence). The V end was cut by 2 bases, the J end by 7 bases, with 14 bases between. Here the CDR3 reads CASSYVRQNFEAFF. As DNA, the CDR3 is TGTGCCAGCAGTTACGTCAGGCAGAACTTTGAAGCTTTCTTT.

V usage is TRBV14 and J usage is TRBJ2-3, with 9 bases identical to TRBD2. This CDR3 contains 14 residues. V lost 4 bases, J lost 3 bases, and 2 bases stayed unmatched. From germline, CDR1 is SGHDN and CDR2 FVKESK. The DNA of the CDR3 is TGTGCCAGCAGCCTAGCGGGGGTTACAGATACGCAGTATTTT. It specifies CASSLAGVTDTQYF.

J is TRBJ2-2 and V is TRBV7-9; 7 bases match TRBD1. This CDR3 region has 17 residues. V lost 5 bases and J lost 3; bases outside the gene matches: 12. The germline CDR1 and CDR2 sequences are SEHNR and FQNEAQ (reference sequence). CDR3 protein: CASSTGVGQGDTGELFF. CDR3 nucleotides: TGTGCCAGCAGCACAGGGGTCGGGCAGGGGGACACCGGGGAGCTGTTTTTT.

CDR3 sequence reads: CASSMLGQLSYNEQFF. DNA of the CDR3: TGTGCCAGCAGCATGCTGGGACAGCTCTCCTACAATGAGCAGTTCTTC. The V gene is TRBV7-2, the J gene TRBJ2-1; 7 positions match TRBD1. Germline V gene data show CDR1 as SGHTA and CDR2 as FQGNSA. The CDR3 has 16 residues. With V trimmed by 5 bases and J by 0 bases, 7 bases remained unmatched.

The rearrangement uses TRBV6-6 and TRBJ2-1; 8 nucleotides match TRBD2. The J segment lost 6 bases and the V segment lost 6 bases, leaving 4 bases of the junction unmatched. Germline V gene lookup returns CDR1 MNHNY and CDR2 SVGAGI (reference sequence). The CDR3 runs 13 residues. The CDR3 region is CASRSGGINEQFF. CDR3 coding DNA: TGTGCCAGCAGAAGCGGGGGAATCAATGAGCAGTTCTTC.

This clone appeared a few times. V is TRBV11-2 and J is TRBJ1-2; D is ambiguous. V lost 2 bases and J lost 4, with 14 bases in between. The length of the CDR3 is 15 residues. Germline CDR1 reads SGHAT; CDR2 reads FQNNGV. The CDR3 loop reads CASSLYEGWRYGYTF. CDR3 DNA: TGTGCCAGCAGCTTATACGAGGGTTGGCGCTATGGCTACACCTTC.

This clone was observed a few times. V gene TRBV6-5 combines with J gene TRBJ1-2; maybe TRBD1 (5 bases). Trimming stripped 5 bases from V and 2 bases from J, with 12 bases between. The germline gives CDR1 MNHEY, CDR2 SVGAGI. This CDR3 region has 14 residues. The CDR3 sequence: CASSVRGPNYGYTF. The CDR3 DNA reads as TGTGCCAGCAGTGTAAGGGGTCCGAACTATGGCTACACCTTC.

This chain links TRBV11-2 with TRBJ1-1, with D unclear. This CDR3 is built from 13 residues. V was pared by 4 bases and J by 3 bases, with 9 bases between. The germline V gene has CDR1 SGHAT and CDR2 FQNNGV. The CDR3 loop reads CASSYVGDTEAFF. The DNA of the CDR3 is TGTGCCAGCAGCTACGTGGGCGACACTGAAGCTTTCTTT. The full variable domain, completed using reference TRBV11-2 and TRBJ1-1, is EAGVAQSPRYKIIEKRQSVAFWCNPISGHATLYWYQQILGQGPKLLIQFQNNGVVDDSQLPKDRFSAERLKGVDSTLKIQPAKLEDSAVYLCASSYVGDTEAFFGQGTRLTVV.

V usage is TRBV9 and J usage is TRBJ2-5, with D possibly TRBD1 on 6 matching bases. Germline lookup yields CDR1 SGDLS and CDR2 YYNGEE. V lost 5 bases, J lost 1 base, and 9 bases lay in between. The length of the CDR3 is 13 residues. CDR3 sequence (DNA): TGTGCCAGCAGTCGGACAGTCCAAGAGACCCAGTACTTC. The encoded protein is CASSRTVQETQYF.

The chain uses TRBV14 and TRBJ1-4; maybe TRBD1 (5 bases). Germline CDR1 and CDR2: SGHDN and FVKESK. Trimming removed 1 base at V and 7 bases at J, with 10 bases between. The CDR3 is 14 residues long. The CDR3 loop is CASSQVGVAEKLFF. The CDR3 bases are TGTGCCAGCAGCCAAGTAGGGGTAGCTGAAAAACTGTTTTTT.

In its sample, this clone was seen a few times. The chain employs TRBV18 and TRBJ2-7; the match to TRBD1 covers 8 bases. Germline CDR1 is KGHSH and CDR2 is LQKENI. CDR3 length: 13 amino acids. With V trimmed by 1 base and J by 7 bases, 3 bases remained unmatched. The CDR3 loop is CASSPQDRVEQYV. In DNA, the CDR3 is TGTGCCAGCTCACCACAGGACAGGGTTGAGCAGTACGTC.